This TCR beta chain stems from a study of blood T cell repertoires in COVID-19. Germline trimming cut 3 bases from V and 3 bases from J; bases unmatched to any gene: 14. This CDR3 region has 17 residues. Germline V gene data show CDR1 as SQVTM and CDR2 as ANQGSEA. TCRdb's copy holds only in-frame clones and misses some; the assay was immunoSEQ multiplex PCR. The sample records some 220,000 clones, approximately 78% being singletons. This chain connects TRBV29-1 to TRBJ2-7; 10 bases agree with TRBD2. The sequenced material came from peripheral blood. The sequence was obtained from a woman aged 70-85 years with COVID-19, enrolled during active disease. The CDR3 coding sequence is TGCAGCGTTGAGGTTTCAGCGGGAGGGCTCAGGGGCTACGAGCAGTACTTC. It yields the protein CSVEVSAGGLRGYEQYF.